The T cell receptor (beta chain) described here comes from a study of blood T cell repertoires in COVID-19. At the level of the study: COVID-19 samples collected from the United States, Italy and Spain covered acute and convalescent phases.

This CDR3 has 12 residues. Between the trimmed V and J ends, which lost 3 bases and 5 bases, there was a span of 8 bases. The germline V gene has CDR1 WSHSY and CDR2 SAAADI. Enrollees, roughly 18 to 90 years old, lived in 24 US areas. Participant-reported clinical history was the basis for cohort assignment. Donors of Cohort 3 who recovered were those that had two negative PCRs, clearance, or symptom resolution. The protocol was immunoSEQ multiplex PCR, while the TCRdb copy is restricted to in-frame clones and leaves out a portion. The repertoire includes around 310,000 clones, roughly nine tenths of them detected once, and roughly a tenth sits in the top ten.

Sequenced input: PBMCs or T cells enriched from blood (not recorded which). The rearrangement uses TRBV10-2 and TRBJ2-7; D is undetermined. The sequence derives from a woman in her 30s who had recovered from COVID-19. The CDR3 coding sequence is TGCGCCAGCAGTGAACATCTCCACGAGCAGTACTTC. It translates to CASSEHLHEQYF.